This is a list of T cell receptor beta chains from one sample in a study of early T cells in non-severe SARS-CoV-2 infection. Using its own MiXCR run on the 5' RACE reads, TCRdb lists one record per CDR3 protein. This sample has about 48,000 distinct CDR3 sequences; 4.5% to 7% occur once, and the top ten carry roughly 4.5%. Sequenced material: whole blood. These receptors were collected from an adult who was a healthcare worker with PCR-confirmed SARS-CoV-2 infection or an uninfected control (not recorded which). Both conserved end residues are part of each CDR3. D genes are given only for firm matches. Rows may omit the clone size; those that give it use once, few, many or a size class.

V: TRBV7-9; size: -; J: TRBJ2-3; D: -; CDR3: CASSLEGTQYF; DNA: TGTGCCAGCAGCCTAGAGGGCACGCAGTATTTT
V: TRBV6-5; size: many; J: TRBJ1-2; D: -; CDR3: CASSSNRANYGYTF; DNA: TGTGCCAGCAGTTCAAACAGAGCTAACTATGGCTACACCTTC
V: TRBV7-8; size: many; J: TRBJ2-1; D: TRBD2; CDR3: CASSPSGGGIRNEQFF; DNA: TGTGCCAGCAGCCCCAGCGGGGGGGGGATCAGGAATGAGCAGTTCTTC
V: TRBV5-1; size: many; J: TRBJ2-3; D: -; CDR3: CASSFRSGAGDTQYF; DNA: TGCGCCAGCAGCTTTCGATCGGGAGCGGGAGATACGCAGTATTTT
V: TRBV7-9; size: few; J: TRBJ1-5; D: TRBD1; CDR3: CASSLGDSQPQHF; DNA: TGTGCCAGCAGCTTAGGGGACAGCCAGCCCCAGCATTTT
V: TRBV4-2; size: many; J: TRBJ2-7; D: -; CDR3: CASSQDSGVPYEQYF; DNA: TGTGCCAGCAGCCAAGATTCTGGTGTGCCCTACGAGCAGTACTTC
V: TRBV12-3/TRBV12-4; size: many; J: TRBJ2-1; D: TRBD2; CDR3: CASSPGLAGGTNEQFF; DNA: TGTGCCAGCAGTCCAGGACTAGCGGGAGGCACCAATGAGCAGTTCTTC
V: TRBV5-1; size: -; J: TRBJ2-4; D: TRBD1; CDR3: CASRTGFQGNIQYF; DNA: TGCGCCAGTCGGACAGGCTTTCAGGGAAACATTCAGTACTTC
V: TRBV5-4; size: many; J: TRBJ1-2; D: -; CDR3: CASSPAGQTNYGYTF; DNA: TGTGCCAGCAGTCCGGCAGGGCAGACTAACTATGGCTACACCTTC
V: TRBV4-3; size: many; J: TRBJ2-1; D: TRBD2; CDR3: CASSQGISGGVDEQFF; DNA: TGCGCCAGCAGCCAAGGGATTAGCGGGGGGGTCGATGAGCAGTTCTTC
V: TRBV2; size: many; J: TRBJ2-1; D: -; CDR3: CASSELGEDYNEQFF; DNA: TGTGCCAGCAGTGAATTGGGGGAGGACTACAATGAGCAGTTCTTC
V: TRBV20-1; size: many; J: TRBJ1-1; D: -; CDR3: CSAREWLQTEAFF; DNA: TGCAGTGCTAGAGAGTGGTTACAGACTGAAGCTTTCTTT
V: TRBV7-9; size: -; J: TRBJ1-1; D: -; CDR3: CASSFHGNTEAFF; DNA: TGTGCCAGCAGCTTCCACGGGAACACTGAAGCTTTCTTT
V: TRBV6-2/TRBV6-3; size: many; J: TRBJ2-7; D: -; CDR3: CASSQIQYEQYF; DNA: TGTGCCAGCAGTCAGATCCAATACGAGCAGTACTTC
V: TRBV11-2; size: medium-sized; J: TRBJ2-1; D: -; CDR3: CASSLNPSNEQFF; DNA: TGTGCCAGCAGCTTAAACCCCAGCAATGAGCAGTTCTTC
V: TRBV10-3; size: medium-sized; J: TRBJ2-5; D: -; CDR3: CAISSGGSQETQYF; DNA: TGTGCCATCAGCTCCGGCGGCTCCCAAGAGACCCAGTACTTC
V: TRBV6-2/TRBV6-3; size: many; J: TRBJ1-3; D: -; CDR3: CASSHNGLRNTIYF; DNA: TGTGCCAGCAGCCATAATGGACTTCGGAACACCATATATTTT